Here is one T cell receptor (beta chain) with its context. Antigen unknown. In TCRdb, the RT-PCR reads were re-called with MiXCR into one record per CDR3 protein. The repertoire holds hundreds of thousands of distinct CDR3 sequences, with 15% to 20% as singletons. The data stem from a study of response to subunit inactivated influenza vaccine. The study, taken as a whole, reports: Authors suggested each seasonal flu vaccination may recruit only limited numbers of new T cells.

The germline V and J ends were trimmed by 6 bases and 6 bases, with 14 bases remaining between them. In germline, CDR1 is DFQATT, CDR2 SNEGSKA (reference sequence). The CDR3 spans 13 residues. The rearrangement joins TRBV20-1 to TRBJ2-2, with a tentative D call TRBD2 (6 bases). The clonotype was recovered from a man between 50 and 59 years old who received an inactivated influenza vaccine. Sequencing used PBMCs from blood, obtained roughly 5 days after vaccination. CDR3 protein: CSARLVVPGELFF. The CDR3 coding sequence is TGCAGTGCCCGACTAGTGGTCCCCGGGGAGCTGTTTTTT.